This T cell receptor beta chain was found in a study of T cell responses to AZD1222 COVID-19 vaccine. Findings of the study overall: Nearly half of unique spike-specific TCRs reportedly avoided B.1.351 and B.1.1.7 mutated regions. Following two doses of AZD1222, Spike-specific TCR breadth and depth rose. Repertoire samples came only from after the peak T cell response.

Second-dose intervals near 4 or 12 weeks were combined. Regarding this clone: Its antigen is still unknown.

This CDR3 comprises 19 residues. The junction had 15 bases not matched to a gene; V was cut back by 1 base and J by 3 bases. Looked up from germline, CDR1 is MNHEY and CDR2 is SMNVEV (reference sequence). Using immunoSEQ multiplex PCR, the repertoire was profiled, and TCRdb retains in-frame clones only, with some absent. The sample holds about 99,000 clones, 91% seen once. The specimen was peripheral blood, collected 28 days after the second AZD1222 dose. The genes are TRBV27 and TRBJ1-3; 7 nucleotides align to TRBD1. The receptor's source is an adult who received the AZD1222 COVID-19 vaccine. DNA of the CDR3: TGTGCCAGCAGTTTATTCTTACCTACGACAGGGAGTTTTGGAAACACCATATATTTT. The encoded protein is CASSLFLPTTGSFGNTIYF.